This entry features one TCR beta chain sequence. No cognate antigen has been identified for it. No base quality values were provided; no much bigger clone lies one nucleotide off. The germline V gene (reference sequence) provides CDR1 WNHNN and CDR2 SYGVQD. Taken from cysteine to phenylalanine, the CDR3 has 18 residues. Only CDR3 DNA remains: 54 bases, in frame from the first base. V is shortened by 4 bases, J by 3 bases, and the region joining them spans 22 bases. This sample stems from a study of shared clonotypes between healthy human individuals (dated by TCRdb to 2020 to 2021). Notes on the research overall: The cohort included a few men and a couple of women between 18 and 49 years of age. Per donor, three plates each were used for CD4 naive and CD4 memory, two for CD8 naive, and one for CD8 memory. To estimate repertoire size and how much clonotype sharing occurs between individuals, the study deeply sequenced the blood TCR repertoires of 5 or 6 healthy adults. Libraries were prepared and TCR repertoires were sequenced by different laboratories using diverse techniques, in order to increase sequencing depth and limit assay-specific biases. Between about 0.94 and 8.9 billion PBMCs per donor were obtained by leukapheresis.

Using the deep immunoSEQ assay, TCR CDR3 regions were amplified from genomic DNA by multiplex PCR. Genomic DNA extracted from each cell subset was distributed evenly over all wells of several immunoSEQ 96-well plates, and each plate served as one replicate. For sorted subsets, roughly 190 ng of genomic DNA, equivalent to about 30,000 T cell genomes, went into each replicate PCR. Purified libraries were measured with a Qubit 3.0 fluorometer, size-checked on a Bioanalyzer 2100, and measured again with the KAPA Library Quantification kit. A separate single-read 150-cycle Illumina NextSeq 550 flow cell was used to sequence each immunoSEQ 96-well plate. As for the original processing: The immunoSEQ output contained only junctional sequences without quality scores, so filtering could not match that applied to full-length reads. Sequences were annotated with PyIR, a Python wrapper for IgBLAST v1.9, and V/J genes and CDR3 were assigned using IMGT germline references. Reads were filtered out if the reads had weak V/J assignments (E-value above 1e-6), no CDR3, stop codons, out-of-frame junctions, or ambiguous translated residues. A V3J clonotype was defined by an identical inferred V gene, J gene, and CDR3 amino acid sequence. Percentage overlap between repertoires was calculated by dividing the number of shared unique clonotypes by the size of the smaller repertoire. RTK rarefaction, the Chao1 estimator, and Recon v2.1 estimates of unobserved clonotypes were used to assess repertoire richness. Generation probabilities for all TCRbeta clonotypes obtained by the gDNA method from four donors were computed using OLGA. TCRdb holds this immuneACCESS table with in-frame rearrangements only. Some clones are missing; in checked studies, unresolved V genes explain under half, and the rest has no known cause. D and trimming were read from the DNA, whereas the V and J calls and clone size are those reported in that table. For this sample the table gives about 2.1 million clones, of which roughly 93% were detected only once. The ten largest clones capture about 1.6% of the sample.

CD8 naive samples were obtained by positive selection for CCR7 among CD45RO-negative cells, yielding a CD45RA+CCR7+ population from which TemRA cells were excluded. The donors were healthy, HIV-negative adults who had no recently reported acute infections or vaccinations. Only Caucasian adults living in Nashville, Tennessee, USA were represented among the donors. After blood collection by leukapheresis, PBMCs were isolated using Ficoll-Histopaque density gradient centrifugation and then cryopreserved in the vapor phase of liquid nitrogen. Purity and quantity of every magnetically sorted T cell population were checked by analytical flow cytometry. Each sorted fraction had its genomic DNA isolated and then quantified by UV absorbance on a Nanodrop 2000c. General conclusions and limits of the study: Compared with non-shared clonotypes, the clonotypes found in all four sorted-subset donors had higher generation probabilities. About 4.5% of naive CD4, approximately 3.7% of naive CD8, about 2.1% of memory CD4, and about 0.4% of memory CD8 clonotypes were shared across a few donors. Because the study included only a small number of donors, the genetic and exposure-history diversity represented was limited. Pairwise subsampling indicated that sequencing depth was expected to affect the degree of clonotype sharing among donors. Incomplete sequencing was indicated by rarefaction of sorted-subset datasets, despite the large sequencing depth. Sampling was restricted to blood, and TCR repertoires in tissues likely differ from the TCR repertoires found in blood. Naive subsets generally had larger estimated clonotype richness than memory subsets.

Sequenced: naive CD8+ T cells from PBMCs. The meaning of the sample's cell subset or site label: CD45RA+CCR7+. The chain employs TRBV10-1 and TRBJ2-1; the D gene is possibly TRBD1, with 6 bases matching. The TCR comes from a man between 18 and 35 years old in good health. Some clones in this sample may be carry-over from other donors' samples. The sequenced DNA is TGCGCCAGCAGTGGTGGGGTTCTTCAGGGGTCGTTCTACAATGAGCAGTTCTTC. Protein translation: CASSGGVLQGSFYNEQFF.